A selection of T cell receptor beta chains follows, all from one sample in a study of T cell responses to AZD1222 COVID-19 vaccine. The data were produced by immunoSEQ multiplex PCR, yet TCRdb's version contains in-frame clones alone and is incomplete. The sample yields about 130,000 clones, around 85% seen once. The material sequenced was peripheral blood, taken on day 0 of AZD1222 vaccination. All receptors derive from an adult in good health. The CDR3 runs from the conserved cysteine through the conserved F or W. The order of the fields is V gene, D gene, clone size, J gene, CDR3 DNA, CDR3 protein. The D gene is left open where the match is weak. Part of the rows lack a size; the others show once, few, many or a class for expanded clones.

TRBV7-3	.	.	TRBJ1-2	TGTGCCAGCAGCTCAACGGAAGATGTCTACACCTTC	CASSSTEDVYTF
TRBV18	.	.	TRBJ2-1	TGTGCCAGCTCACCCAAAAGGGGCTTAAGCAATGAGCAGTTCTTC	CASSPKRGLSNEQFF
TRBV9	.	.	TRBJ2-1	TGTGCCAGCAGCGTAATGGACAGCTCCTACAATGAGCAGTTCTTC	CASSVMDSSYNEQFF
TRBV3-1/TRBV3-2	TRBD1	.	TRBJ1-2	TGTGCCAGCAGCCAAGCCAATCGACAGGGGGATGGCTACACCTTC	CASSQANRQGDGYTF
TRBV4-1	TRBD2	.	TRBJ2-1	TGCGCCAGCCAACGCTCCTCTAGCGGGAGCTCCTACAATGAGCAGTTCTTC	CASQRSSSGSSYNEQFF
TRBV5-1	TRBD1	once	TRBJ2-1	TGCGCCAGCAGCTTGGATGCAGGGGGTATGCAGTTCTTC	CASSLDAGGMQFF
TRBV5-1	.	.	TRBJ2-7	TGCGCCAGCAGCCGGGAGTCCCACGTTAGCGAGCAGTACTTC	CASSRESHVSEQYF
TRBV5-1	TRBD1	few	TRBJ1-1	TGCGCCAGCAGCTACAGGGGGGCGAACACTGAAGCTTTCTTT	CASSYRGANTEAFF
TRBV18	TRBD1	.	TRBJ1-1	TGTGCCAGCTCACGGGACAGGCTAAACACTGAAGCTTTCTTT	CASSRDRLNTEAFF
TRBV27	TRBD2	once	TRBJ2-1	TGTGCCAGCAGTACTAGCGGGGGGGATACCTACAATGAGCAGTTCTTC	CASSTSGGDTYNEQFF
TRBV19	TRBD1	few	TRBJ1-5	TGTGCCAGTAGTATAGCCCCGGGACAGGGGGGATTCTCAAGCAATCAGCCCCAGCATTTT	CASSIAPGQGGFSSNQPQHF
TRBV6-2/TRBV6-3	TRBD2	.	TRBJ2-5	TGTGCCAGCAGTTACTCGCTAGCGGGAGTTGAGACCCAGTACTTC	CASSYSLAGVETQYF
TRBV3-1/TRBV3-2	.	.	TRBJ2-7	TGTGCCAGCAGCCCACGTACAGGGAGCGAGCAGTACTTC	CASSPRTGSEQYF
TRBV14	TRBD1	.	TRBJ2-4	TGTGCCAGCAGCCCACTAGGAGGACAGGGAGGCAAAAACATTCAGTACTTC	CASSPLGGQGGKNIQYF
TRBV7-8	TRBD2	.	TRBJ2-5	TGTGCCAGCAGCTTCGTTAGCGGGGGACGGGGAGAGACCCAGTACTTC	CASSFVSGGRGETQYF
TRBV5-5	.	.	TRBJ1-3	TGTGCCAGCAGCTTGGTCGGGGGATCGGGAAACACCATATATTTT	CASSLVGGSGNTIYF
TRBV24-1	.	.	TRBJ1-2	TGTGCCACCAGTGATTTTGAGGTTGGCTACACCTTC	CATSDFEVGYTF
TRBV24-1	.	once	TRBJ1-2	TGTGCCACCAGTGGGTACGGGAACTATGGCTACACCTTC	CATSGYGNYGYTF
TRBV19	.	.	TRBJ1-1	TGTGCCAGTAGTATTTCCGAGACTGAAGCTTTCTTT	CASSISETEAFF
TRBV24-1	TRBD1	.	TRBJ1-2	TGTGCCACCAGTGATGCCGGGACAGGATCCTATGGCTACACCTTC	CATSDAGTGSYGYTF
TRBV9	.	.	TRBJ1-2	TGTGCCAGCAGCGTAGGGGCAGCCCCGGCGGGCTACACCTTC	CASSVGAAPAGYTF
TRBV7-9	TRBD2	.	TRBJ2-3	TGTGCCAGCAGCTTAAAAGGAGGGACTAGCGGGGGGGCAGAGGATACGCAGTATTTT	CASSLKGGTSGGAEDTQYF
TRBV18	.	.	TRBJ1-4	TGTGCCAGCTCCCGGACAGTAGCAACTAATGAAAAACTGTTTTTT	CASSRTVATNEKLFF
TRBV6-2/TRBV6-3	.	.	TRBJ1-2	TGTGCCAGCAGCAGGGACCTTGGCTACACCTTC	CASSRDLGYTF
TRBV3-1/TRBV3-2	.	.	TRBJ1-1	TGTGCCAGCAGCCAAGTTGCGGGGAACACTGAAGCTTTCTTT	CASSQVAGNTEAFF
TRBV28	TRBD1	.	TRBJ1-3	TGTGCCAGCATTCGCCGGGACAGGGGAAACACCATATATTTT	CASIRRDRGNTIYF
TRBV6-1	.	.	TRBJ2-1	TGTGCCAGCAGTGAAATTGAAGGACACTTACCCTACAATGAGCAGTTCTTC	CASSEIEGHLPYNEQFF
TRBV25-1	.	.	TRBJ2-7	TGTGCCAGCAGTGCGGGACCCTTCGACGAGCAGTACTTC	CASSAGPFDEQYF
TRBV9	.	many	TRBJ2-2	TGTGCCAGCAGCCCTAGACAGGAGAACACCGGGGAGCTGTTTTTT	CASSPRQENTGELFF
TRBV7-9	.	.	TRBJ2-7	TGTGCCAGCAGTTACCCGACAGGCCCCTACTTCGAGCAGTACTTC	CASSYPTGPYFEQYF
TRBV21-1	.	.	TRBJ2-3	TGTGCCAGCAGCTGTCGGGCGGGACCCTCCACAGATACGCAGTATTTT	CASSCRAGPSTDTQYF
TRBV4-3	TRBD2	.	TRBJ2-7	TGCGCCAGCAGCCAAGGGGCAGCGGGAGCCTACGAGCAGTACTTC	CASSQGAAGAYEQYF
TRBV10-1	.	.	TRBJ2-7	TGCGCCACCCCACCCCTTTTGGACTACGAGCAGTACTTC	CATPPLLDYEQYF
TRBV7-8	.	.	TRBJ2-3	TGTGCCAGCAGCTTAGCATTTTGGCAGGGTGAAATAGATACGCAGTATTTT	CASSLAFWQGEIDTQYF
TRBV14	TRBD2	once	TRBJ2-3	TGTGCCAGCAGCCTCTTGAGGCGGGGGGGGCGGGATACGCAGTATTTT	CASSLLRRGGRDTQYF
TRBV7-9	.	.	TRBJ2-7	TGTGCCAGCGGAGGCTACGGCGTGGGAGAGCAGTACTTC	CASGGYGVGEQYF
TRBV21-1	.	.	TRBJ1-1	TGTGCCAGCAGCAAAGATACCGGGACAGGGTGTAGGAACACTGAAGCTTTCTTT	CASSKDTGTGCRNTEAFF
TRBV19	TRBD2	once	TRBJ2-1	TGTGCCAGTACCGCGAGACTAGCGCTTTACAATGAGCAGTTCTTC	CASTARLALYNEQFF
TRBV7-6	TRBD1	.	TRBJ1-1	TGTGCCAGCAGCTTAAACCCACAGGGGCCTATGAACACTGAAGCTTTCTTT	CASSLNPQGPMNTEAFF
TRBV6-5	.	.	TRBJ2-1	TGTGCCAGCAGTATACCGGGGGCGACGGCGCAGCAGTTCTTC	CASSIPGATAQQFF
TRBV6-5	.	.	TRBJ2-1	TGTGCCAGCAGCATAACAGGGTTGTGGAATGAGCAGTTCTTC	CASSITGLWNEQFF
TRBV19	TRBD2	.	TRBJ2-7	TGTGCCAGTAGGGATCAAGGGGAGGGCGTCTACGAGCAGTACTTC	CASRDQGEGVYEQYF